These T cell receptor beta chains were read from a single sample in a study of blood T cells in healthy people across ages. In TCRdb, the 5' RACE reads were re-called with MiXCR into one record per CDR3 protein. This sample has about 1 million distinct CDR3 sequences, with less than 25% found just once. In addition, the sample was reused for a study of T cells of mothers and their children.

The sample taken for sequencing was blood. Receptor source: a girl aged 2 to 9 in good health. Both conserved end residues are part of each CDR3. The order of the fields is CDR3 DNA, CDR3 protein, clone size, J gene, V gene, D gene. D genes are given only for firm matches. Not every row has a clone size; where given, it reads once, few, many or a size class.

DNA: TGCGCCAGCAGCCAAGATCCTCTTGTAGGGACAGATACGCAGTATTTT
CDR3: CASSQDPLVGTDTQYF
size: .
J: TRBJ2-3
V: TRBV4-3
D: .

DNA: TGTGCCAGCAGCTTAAAGTCGGAAGCCACCTACGAGCAGTACTTC
CDR3: CASSLKSEATYEQYF
size: .
J: TRBJ2-7
V: TRBV7-9
D: .

DNA: TGTGCCAGCAGCCGACGTCGCGCGGAAGAGACCCAGTACTTC
CDR3: CASSRRRAEETQYF
size: few
J: TRBJ2-5
V: TRBV3-1
D: .

DNA: TGTGCCAGCAGTGAATACCGAGGGACGGAGACCCAGTACTTC
CDR3: CASSEYRGTETQYF
size: .
J: TRBJ2-5
V: TRBV25-1
D: .

DNA: TGCAGCGTGGACAGGGGCGGCGGGGAGCTGTTTTTT
CDR3: CSVDRGGGELFF
size: few
J: TRBJ2-2
V: TRBV29-1
D: TRBD1

DNA: TGCAGTGCTAGAGATAGGAGGGATTATAGCAATCAGCCCCAGCATTTT
CDR3: CSARDRRDYSNQPQHF
size: few
J: TRBJ1-5
V: TRBV20-1
D: .

DNA: TGTGCCAGTAGTAAAACGGGACAGGTAGGAATAGATACGCAGTATTTT
CDR3: CASSKTGQVGIDTQYF
size: .
J: TRBJ2-3
V: TRBV19
D: TRBD1

DNA: TGCAGTGCTAGAGATGGGCCGGAGCACGGGACCAACGTCCTGACTTTC
CDR3: CSARDGPEHGTNVLTF
size: .
J: TRBJ2-6
V: TRBV20-1
D: .

DNA: TGTGCCAGCAGCTCCTCTAGCGGGGGGGATCGGGAGACCCAGTACTTC
CDR3: CASSSSSGGDRETQYF
size: once
J: TRBJ2-5
V: TRBV7-2
D: TRBD2

DNA: TGTGCCAGCAGCGGAAGTGAGGGTTTCGGCTACACCTTC
CDR3: CASSGSEGFGYTF
size: .
J: TRBJ1-2
V: TRBV6-5
D: .

DNA: TGTGCCAGCAGCTTAACCGGCGGGGGCTGGGGGACCCAGTACTTC
CDR3: CASSLTGGGWGTQYF
size: few
J: TRBJ2-5
V: TRBV7-6
D: .

DNA: TGCGCCAGCAGCCAAGATCTCAGGGAGGGAACTGAAGCTTTCTTT
CDR3: CASSQDLREGTEAFF
size: few
J: TRBJ1-1
V: TRBV4-3
D: .

DNA: TGTGCCAGCAGCTTTCGGGGGGGCCCAATCACACAAGAGACCCAGTACTTC
CDR3: CASSFRGGPITQETQYF
size: .
J: TRBJ2-5
V: TRBV7-9
D: TRBD2

DNA: TGCGCCAGCAGCCAAGGCAGGGACGGAGAGACCCAGTACTTC
CDR3: CASSQGRDGETQYF
size: .
J: TRBJ2-5
V: TRBV4-1
D: .

DNA: TGCGCCAGCAGCCAAGTCGGAGGCGTACCTACGTATGGCTACACCTTC
CDR3: CASSQVGGVPTYGYTF
size: few
J: TRBJ1-2
V: TRBV4-3
D: .

DNA: TGTGCCAGCAGTTACACCAACAGGGATCACGAGCAGTACTTC
CDR3: CASSYTNRDHEQYF
size: .
J: TRBJ2-7
V: TRBV5-6
D: .

DNA: TGTGCCAGCACCGCGGCGGAGGCCACAGATACGCAGTATTTT
CDR3: CASTAAEATDTQYF
size: few
J: TRBJ2-3
V: TRBV12-3/TRBV12-4
D: .

DNA: TGTGCCAGCACCGGGGGAGTGCAGTTCTTC
CDR3: CASTGGVQFF
size: .
J: TRBJ2-1
V: TRBV7-3
D: .

DNA: TGTGCCAGCAGCCACTTAGGGACTAGCGGGAGAGGGTCCTACAATGAGCAGTTCTTC
CDR3: CASSHLGTSGRGSYNEQFF
size: few
J: TRBJ2-1
V: TRBV7-2
D: TRBD2

DNA: TGTGCCAGCAGTGGGGACGGAAGTAACACTGAAGCTTTCTTT
CDR3: CASSGDGSNTEAFF
size: .
J: TRBJ1-1
V: TRBV2
D: .

DNA: TGTGCCATCTGGGGTACAGCTTATAGCAATCAGCCCCAGCATTTT
CDR3: CAIWGTAYSNQPQHF
size: .
J: TRBJ1-5
V: TRBV28
D: .

DNA: TGTGCCAGCAGTGAAACCCACAGGGAGGGTGAGACCCAGTACTTC
CDR3: CASSETHREGETQYF
size: .
J: TRBJ2-5
V: TRBV2
D: .

DNA: TGCAGTGCGTTCTTAGCGGGACTTAACACAGATACGCAGTATTTT
CDR3: CSAFLAGLNTDTQYF
size: .
J: TRBJ2-3
V: TRBV20-1
D: TRBD2

DNA: TGTGCCAGCAGGATCGGACCTGAAGCTTTCTTT
CDR3: CASRIGPEAFF
size: few
J: TRBJ1-1
V: TRBV27
D: .

DNA: TGCGCCAGCAGCTTGTCGCTAGCGGGAGTCCACGAGCAGTACTTC
CDR3: CASSLSLAGVHEQYF
size: few
J: TRBJ2-7
V: TRBV5-1
D: TRBD2

DNA: TGTGCCAGCAGTGAATCGGGACGGTTCTACGAGCAGTACTTC
CDR3: CASSESGRFYEQYF
size: .
J: TRBJ2-7
V: TRBV25-1
D: .

DNA: TGCGCCAGCAGCTTGGAGTCGGGACAGTACAATGAGCAGTTCTTC
CDR3: CASSLESGQYNEQFF
size: once
J: TRBJ2-1
V: TRBV5-1
D: TRBD1

DNA: TGCAGTGCTATGTCGGACGGGAGAAGGGATGAGCAGTTCTTC
CDR3: CSAMSDGRRDEQFF
size: .
J: TRBJ2-1
V: TRBV20-1
D: .

DNA: TGTGCCAGCACTCCGGGACATTCGTTGTTCCAGCAGTACTTC
CDR3: CASTPGHSLFQQYF
size: .
J: TRBJ2-7
V: TRBV12-3/TRBV12-4
D: .

DNA: TGTGCCAGCAGTACTCAGCGGGGCTGGGTGACCCAGTACTTC
CDR3: CASSTQRGWVTQYF
size: .
J: TRBJ2-5
V: TRBV7-2
D: TRBD2

DNA: TGTGCCAGCAGTCGAGGGTGGGCAGATACGCAGTATTTT
CDR3: CASSRGWADTQYF
size: once
J: TRBJ2-3
V: TRBV12-3/TRBV12-4
D: .

DNA: TGTGCCAGCAGTGTCGGACACTTGAATGAGCAGTTCTTC
CDR3: CASSVGHLNEQFF
size: few
J: TRBJ2-1
V: TRBV2
D: .

DNA: TGCAGTGCTAGAGTGCGGGGATTCTCCTACGAGCAGTACTTC
CDR3: CSARVRGFSYEQYF
size: few
J: TRBJ2-7
V: TRBV20-1
D: .

DNA: TGCGCCGGCAGCCAAGAAGGAGACACCGATGGGCAGCCCCAGCATTTT
CDR3: CAGSQEGDTDGQPQHF
size: few
J: TRBJ1-5
V: TRBV4-1
D: .

DNA: TGTGCCAGCAGTCGTGGGGACTGGAGCACAGATACGCAGTATTTT
CDR3: CASSRGDWSTDTQYF
size: few
J: TRBJ2-3
V: TRBV6-2/TRBV6-3
D: .

DNA: TGCAGTGCTAGAGTGGGGGGAAGCGGACCCACAGATACGCAGTATTTT
CDR3: CSARVGGSGPTDTQYF
size: few
J: TRBJ2-3
V: TRBV20-1
D: .

DNA: TGTGCCAGCAGCCTCCGTATGGGAGATACGCAGTATTTT
CDR3: CASSLRMGDTQYF
size: few
J: TRBJ2-3
V: TRBV5-5
D: .

DNA: TGTGCCAGCAGCCAAGAGGGACAGGGGGCGGAGACCCAGTACTTC
CDR3: CASSQEGQGAETQYF
size: .
J: TRBJ2-5
V: TRBV14
D: TRBD1

DNA: TGCAGTGCTAGTAGTGAGGTTGGGCCTTACAATGAGCAGTTCTTC
CDR3: CSASSEVGPYNEQFF
size: .
J: TRBJ2-1
V: TRBV20-1
D: .

DNA: TGTGCCAGCAGTGATGTGGGACGGTACGAGCAGTACTTC
CDR3: CASSDVGRYEQYF
size: .
J: TRBJ2-7
V: TRBV25-1
D: .

DNA: TGTGCCAGCAGAGCTCAGGGTTACGAGCAGTACTTC
CDR3: CASRAQGYEQYF
size: .
J: TRBJ2-7
V: TRBV12-3/TRBV12-4
D: .